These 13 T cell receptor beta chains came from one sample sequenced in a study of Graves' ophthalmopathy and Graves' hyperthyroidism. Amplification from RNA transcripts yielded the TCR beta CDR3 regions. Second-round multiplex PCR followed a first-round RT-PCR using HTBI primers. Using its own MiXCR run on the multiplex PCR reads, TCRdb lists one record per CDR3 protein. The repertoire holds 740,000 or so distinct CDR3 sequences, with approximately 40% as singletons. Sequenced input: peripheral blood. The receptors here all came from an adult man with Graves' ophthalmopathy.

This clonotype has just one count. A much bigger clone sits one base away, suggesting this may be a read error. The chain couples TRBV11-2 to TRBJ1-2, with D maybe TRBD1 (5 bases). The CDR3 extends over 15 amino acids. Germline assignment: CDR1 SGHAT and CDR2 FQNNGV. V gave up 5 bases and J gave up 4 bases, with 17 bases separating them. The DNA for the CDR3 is TGTGCCAGCAGCCCCGCTGGGGGTGGTGTCTATGGCTACACCTTC. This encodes CASSPAGGGVYGYTF.

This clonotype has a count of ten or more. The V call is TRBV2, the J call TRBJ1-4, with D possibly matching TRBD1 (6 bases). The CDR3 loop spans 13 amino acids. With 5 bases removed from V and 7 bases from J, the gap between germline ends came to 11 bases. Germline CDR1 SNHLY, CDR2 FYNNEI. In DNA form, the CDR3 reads TGTGCCAGCAGTTTCTGGGGGCGTGAAAAACTGTTTTTT. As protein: CASSFWGREKLFF.

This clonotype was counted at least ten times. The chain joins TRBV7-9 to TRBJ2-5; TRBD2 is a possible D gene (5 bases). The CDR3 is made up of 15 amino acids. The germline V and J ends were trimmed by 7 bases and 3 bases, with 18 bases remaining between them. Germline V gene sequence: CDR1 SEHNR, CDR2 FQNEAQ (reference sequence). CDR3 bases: TGTGCCAGCAACGACGGACTGGGCCGAGAAGAGACCCAGTACTTC. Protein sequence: CASNDGLGREETQYF.

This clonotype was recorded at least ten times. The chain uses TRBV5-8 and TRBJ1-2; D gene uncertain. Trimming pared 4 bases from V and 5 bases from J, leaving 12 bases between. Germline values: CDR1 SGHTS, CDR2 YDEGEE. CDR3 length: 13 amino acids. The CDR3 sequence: CASSQWTEYGYTF. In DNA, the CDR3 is TGTGCCAGCAGCCAGTGGACGGAGTATGGCTACACCTTC. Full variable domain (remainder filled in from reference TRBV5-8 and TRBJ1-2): EAGVTQSPTHLIKTRGQQATLRCSPISGHTSVYWYQQALGLGLQFLLWYDEGEERNRGNFPPRFSGRQFPNYSSELNVNALELEDSALYLCASSQWTEYGYTFGSGTRLTVV.

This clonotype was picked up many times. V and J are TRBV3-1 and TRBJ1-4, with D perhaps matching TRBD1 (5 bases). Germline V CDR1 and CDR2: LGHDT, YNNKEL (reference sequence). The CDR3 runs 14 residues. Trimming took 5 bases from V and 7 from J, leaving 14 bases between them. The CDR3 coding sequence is TGTGCCAGCAGCTCAAGAGGGGTCGTTGAAAAACTGTTTTTT. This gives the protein CASSSRGVVEKLFF.

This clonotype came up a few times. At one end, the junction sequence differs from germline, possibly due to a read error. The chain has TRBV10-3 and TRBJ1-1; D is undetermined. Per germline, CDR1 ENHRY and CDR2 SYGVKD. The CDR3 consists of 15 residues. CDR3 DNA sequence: TGTGCCAGCAGTTACTCGAATCGGGTTGGCACTGAAGCTTTCTTT. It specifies CASSYSNRVGTEAFF.

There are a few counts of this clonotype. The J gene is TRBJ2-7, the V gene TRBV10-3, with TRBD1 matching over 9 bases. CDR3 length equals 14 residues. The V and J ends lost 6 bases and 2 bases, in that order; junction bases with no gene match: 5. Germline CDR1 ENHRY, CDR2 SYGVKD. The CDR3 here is CAIRGTGSTYEQYF. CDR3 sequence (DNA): TGTGCCATCAGGGGGACAGGGAGCACCTACGAGCAGTACTTC.

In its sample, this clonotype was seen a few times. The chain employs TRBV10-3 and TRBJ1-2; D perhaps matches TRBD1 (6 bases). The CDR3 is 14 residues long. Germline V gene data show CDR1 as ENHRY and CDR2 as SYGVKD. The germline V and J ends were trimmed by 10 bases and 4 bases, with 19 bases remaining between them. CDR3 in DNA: TGTGCCAGCATGTCAGGGGCGATGACCTATGGCTACACCTTC. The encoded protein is CASMSGAMTYGYTF.

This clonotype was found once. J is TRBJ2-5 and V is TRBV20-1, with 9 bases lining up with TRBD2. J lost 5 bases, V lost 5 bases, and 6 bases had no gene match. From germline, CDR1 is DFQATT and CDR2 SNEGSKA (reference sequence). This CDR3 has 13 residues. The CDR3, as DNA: TGCAGTGCTCTAGCGGGATCCCGCGAGACCCAGTACTTC. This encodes CSALAGSRETQYF.

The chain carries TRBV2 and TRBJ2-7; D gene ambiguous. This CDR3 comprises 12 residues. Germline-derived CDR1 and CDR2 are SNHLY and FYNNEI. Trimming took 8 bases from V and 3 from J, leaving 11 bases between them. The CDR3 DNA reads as TGTGCCAGCGTTGAACTCAGCTACGAGCAGTACTTC. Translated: CASVELSYEQYF.

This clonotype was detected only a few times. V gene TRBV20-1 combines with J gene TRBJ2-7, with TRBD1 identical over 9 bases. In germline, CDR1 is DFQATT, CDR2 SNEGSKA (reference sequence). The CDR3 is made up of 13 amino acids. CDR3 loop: CSFKQGASNEQYF. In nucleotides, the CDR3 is TGCAGCTTTAAACAGGGGGCTTCTAACGAGCAGTACTTC.

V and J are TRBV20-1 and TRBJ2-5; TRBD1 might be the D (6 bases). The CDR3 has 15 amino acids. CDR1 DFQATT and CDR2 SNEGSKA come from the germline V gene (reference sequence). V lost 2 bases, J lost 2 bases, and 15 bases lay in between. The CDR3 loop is CSARYSGQSQETQYF. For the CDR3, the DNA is TGCAGTGCTAGATACAGCGGACAGTCTCAAGAGACCCAGTACTTC.

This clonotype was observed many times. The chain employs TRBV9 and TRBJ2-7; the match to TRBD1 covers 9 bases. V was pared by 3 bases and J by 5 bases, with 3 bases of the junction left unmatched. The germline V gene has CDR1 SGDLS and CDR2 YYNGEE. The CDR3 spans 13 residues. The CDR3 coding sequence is TGTGCCAGCAGCGCCGGGACAGGGAACGAGCAGTACTTC. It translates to CASSAGTGNEQYF.